These 28 T cell receptor beta chains originate from one sample sequenced in a study of CD8 T cells in Susac syndrome. RNA was extracted with the RNeasy kit, and a quantity of about 0.45 to 1 ug was reverse transcribed using random hexamers. TCRdb processed the immunoSEQ multiplex PCR reads anew with MiXCR; each CDR3 protein has one entry. This repertoire shows 110,000 or so distinct CDR3 sequences, around 93% found once; its top ten account for around 0.12%. Sequencing was performed on CD8+ T cells from PBMCs. These receptors were collected from a human donor in good health.

Turning to this clonotype: One end of the junction fails to match germline, which may point to a read error. V is TRBV20-1 and J is TRBJ2-4, with a weak D call TRBD1 (6 bases). The CDR3 sequence is 14 residues long. Germline V lookup: CDR1 DFQATT, CDR2 SNEGSKA (reference sequence). CDR3 in DNA: TGCAGTGCGAGAGGGGGTCTAGCCAAAAACATTCAGTACTTC. Translated: CSARGGLAKNIQYF.

The V gene is TRBV5-6, the J gene TRBJ2-2; D gene unclear. This CDR3 spans 11 amino acids. The V and J ends lost 4 bases and 10 bases respectively, with 8 bases between them. Germline values: CDR1 SGHDT, CDR2 YYEEEE. In nucleotides, the CDR3 is TGTGCCAGCAGCCGGTCTGCGGAGCTGTTTTTT. It codes for CASSRSAELFF.

The chain links TRBV7-2 to TRBJ1-5; D unresolved. V dropped 2 bases and J dropped 4 bases, with 9 bases sitting between them. This CDR3 is 14 amino acids long. Germline V gene lookup returns CDR1 SGHTA and CDR2 FQGNSA. CDR3 bases: TGTGCCAGCAGCTTAAATGCCCTTAATCAGCCCCAGCATTTT. Translating gives CASSLNALNQPQHF.

The V call is TRBV29-1, the J call TRBJ2-3, with TRBD1 as a possible D gene (5 bases). This CDR3 region has 14 residues. The germline V and J ends were trimmed by 4 bases and 1 base, with 12 bases remaining between them. Germline CDR1 is SQVTM and CDR2 is ANQGSEA. The CDR3 region is CSVAHRIGTDTQYF. The CDR3 DNA is TGCAGCGTTGCCCACAGGATAGGCACAGATACGCAGTATTTT.

The chain recombines TRBV3-1 with TRBJ2-1; D call uncertain. Trimming removed 5 bases at V and 7 bases at J, with 9 bases between. Looked up from germline, CDR1 is LGHDT and CDR2 is YNNKEL (reference sequence). This CDR3 is 12 amino acids long. The CDR3 DNA sequence: TGTGCCAGCAGCTACGGGTTTAATGAGCAGTTCTTC. Its translation is CASSYGFNEQFF.

V gene TRBV29-1 combines with J gene TRBJ2-2; D not certain. Germline V gene data show CDR1 as SQVTM and CDR2 as ANQGSEA. The CDR3 runs to 13 residues. Trimming removed 7 bases from V and 7 bases from J, with 16 bases in between. For the CDR3, the DNA is TGCAGCGCGCGAAACCACGCAGGCGGGGAGCTGTTTTTT. Translating it yields CSARNHAGGELFF.

The chain joins TRBV7-3 to TRBJ2-6; D remains unclear. V dropped 4 bases and J dropped 2 bases, with 9 bases sitting between them. The CDR3 has 15 residues. The germline V gene encodes CDR1 SGHTA and CDR2 FQGTGA. The DNA of the CDR3 is TGTGCCAGCAGCTCAAATGCAGCTGGGGCCAACGTCCTGACTTTC. As protein: CASSSNAAGANVLTF.

V gene TRBV18 combines with J gene TRBJ2-5; D gene ambiguous. The CDR3 contains 13 residues. V lost 2 bases and J 0 bases, leaving 4 bases between the germline ends. Per germline, CDR1 KGHSH and CDR2 LQKENI. The DNA of the CDR3 is TGTGCCAGCTCACCAATTGACCAAGAGACCCAGTACTTC. Amino acid sequence: CASSPIDQETQYF.

The chain uses TRBV5-6 and TRBJ2-7; TRBD1 or TRBD2 may be the D gene (5 bases each). The CDR3 runs to 16 residues. Trimming pared 4 bases from V and 6 bases from J, leaving 23 bases between. Germline-derived CDR1 and CDR2 are SGHDT and YYEEEE. The CDR3 nucleotides are TGTGCCAGCAGCGCGAGGGACCGGATGGAATTAGGCGAGCAGTACTTC. It yields the protein CASSARDRMELGEQYF.

CDR3 in amino acids: CALGAGGYTF. CDR3 DNA: TGTGCCTTGGGAGCTGGCGGCTACACCTTC. The chain combines TRBV30 with TRBJ1-2; D gene uncertain. V was cut by 7 bases and J by 8 bases, with 11 bases left in between. This CDR3 region has 10 residues. Germline assignment: CDR1 GTSNPN and CDR2 SVGIG (reference sequence).

This sequence joins TRBV10-2 and TRBJ2-7, with D possibly TRBD2 on 6 matching bases. The germline CDR1 and CDR2 sequences are WSHSY and SAAADI. The CDR3 runs to 14 residues. V dropped 2 bases and J dropped 3 bases, with 11 bases sitting between them. As DNA, the CDR3 is TGCGCCAGCAGTGAGATCGGCGGGAACTACGAGCAGTACTTC. It is translated as CASSEIGGNYEQYF.

The chain joins TRBV20-1 to TRBJ2-7, with TRBD1 identical over 8 bases. CDR1 and CDR2 (germline): DFQATT, SNEGSKA (reference sequence). This CDR3 contains 16 residues. Trimming removed 6 bases from V and 9 bases from J; junction bases left unmatched: 22. The CDR3 DNA reads TGCAGTGCCCGAACACCGACAGGGGCGGCCCGAGGGGGGCAGTACTTC. Translating gives CSARTPTGAARGGQYF.

The CDR3 sequence is CSVVGTDYGYTF. The CDR3 DNA reads as TGCAGCGTTGTTGGGACAGACTATGGCTACACCTTC. The chain employs TRBV29-1 and TRBJ1-2, with TRBD1 matching 7 bases. This CDR3 is 12 amino acids long. With V trimmed by 4 bases and J by 3 bases, 2 bases remained unmatched. The germline gives CDR1 SQVTM, CDR2 ANQGSEA.

This rearrangement joins TRBV7-2 to TRBJ1-5; the D is unclear. Trimming pared 2 bases from V and 3 bases from J, leaving 11 bases between. This CDR3 region has 15 residues. CDR1 and CDR2 (germline): SGHTA, FQGNSA. In DNA, the CDR3 is TGTGCCAGCAGCTTAATGTTGAGGGACAATCAGCCCCAGCATTTT. Translated: CASSLMLRDNQPQHF.

V usage is TRBV30 and J usage is TRBJ1-1; D remains ambiguous. Germline V gene lookup returns CDR1 GTSNPN and CDR2 SVGIG (reference sequence). The ends were cut back, 5 bases at V and 1 base at J, with 2 bases in the middle. The CDR3 covers 10 residues. The CDR3 DNA reads TGTGCCTGGTCGAACACTGAAGCTTTCTTT. Translated, it gives CAWSNTEAFF.

This chain connects TRBV10-3 to TRBJ2-3; D tentatively reads TRBD1 or TRBD2 (5 bases each). V gave up 7 bases and J gave up 0 bases, with 20 bases separating them. Germline CDR1 and CDR2: ENHRY and SYGVKD. The length of the CDR3 is 17 residues. DNA for the CDR3: TGTGCCATCAAGTCCTCCGAGGGACCTACTAGCACAGATACGCAGTATTTT. Residues: CAIKSSEGPTSTDTQYF.

The V gene is TRBV5-1, the J gene TRBJ2-1; D is unresolved. In germline, CDR1 is SGHRS, CDR2 YFSETQ. CDR3 size: 14 residues. Trimming left V 5 bases short and J 9 bases short, with 18 bases between. This CDR3 is CASRLNPSIGEQFF. The CDR3 DNA reads as TGCGCCAGCAGGCTAAATCCTAGTATCGGTGAGCAGTTCTTC.

The chain employs TRBV7-2 and TRBJ1-2; TRBD1 might be the D (5 bases). V lost 0 bases and J lost 3, with 5 bases in between. Germline CDR1 and CDR2: SGHTA and FQGNSA. CDR3 size: 13 residues. The CDR3 DNA is TGTGCCAGCAGCTTAGCAGGGGACTATGGCTACACCTTC. This codes for CASSLAGDYGYTF. The full variable domain, its missing parts supplied by reference TRBV7-2 and TRBJ1-2, is GAGVSQSPSNKVTEKGKDVELRCDPISGHTALYWYRQSLGQGLEFLIYFQGNSAPDKSGLPSDRFSAERTGGSVSTLTIQRTQQEDSAVYLCASSLAGDYGYTFGSGTRLTVV.

This chain's CDR3 is CVTRQGPGNTGELFF. As DNA, the CDR3 is TGTGTGACCCGCCAAGGTCCTGGAAACACCGGGGAGCTGTTTTTT. The V call is TRBV10-3, the J call TRBJ2-2; D not certain. Germline V gene data show CDR1 as ENHRY and CDR2 as SYGVKD. The CDR3 length is 15 residues.

V and J are TRBV19 and TRBJ2-3; D possibly uses TRBD1 or TRBD2 (5 bases each). The CDR3 contains 14 residues. Trimming stripped 5 bases from V and 1 base from J, with 10 bases between. Germline V lookup: CDR1 LNHDA, CDR2 SQIVND (reference sequence). CDR3 region: CASSGDPGTDTQYF. DNA for the CDR3: TGTGCCAGTAGTGGGGACCCGGGCACAGATACGCAGTATTTT.

The CDR3 DNA sequence: TGCGCCAGCAGCTTGGGAGGGCAAGATGGCTACACCTTC. Amino acid sequence: CASSLGGQDGYTF. The chain recombines TRBV5-1 with TRBJ1-2; D uncertain. The length of the CDR3 is 13 residues. Germline-derived CDR1 and CDR2 are SGHRS and YFSETQ. V was trimmed by 0 bases and J by 6 bases, leaving 9 bases between them. Variable domain in full (rest from reference TRBV5-1 and TRBJ1-2): KAGVTQTPRYLIKTRGQQVTLSCSPISGHRSVSWYQQTPGQGLQFLFEYFSETQRNKGNFPGRFSGRQFSNSRSEMNVSTLELGDSALYLCASSLGGQDGYTFGSGTRLTVV.

The gene calls are TRBV14 and TRBJ1-1, with 11 bases matching TRBD1. CDR3 length: 16 residues. V gave up 2 bases and J gave up 4 bases; unmatched junction bases: 6. Germline V gene data show CDR1 as SGHDN and CDR2 as FVKESK. CDR3 sequence reads: CASSQRVGTGGTEAFF. The CDR3 nucleotides read TGTGCCAGCAGCCAACGGGTAGGGACAGGGGGCACTGAAGCTTTCTTT. Looking up the rest from reference TRBV14 and TRBJ1-1 gives the full variable domain: EAGVTQFPSHSVIEKGQTVTLRCDPISGHDNLYWYRRVMGKEIKFLLHFVKESKQDESGMPNNRFLAERTGGTYSTLKVQPAELEDSGVYFCASSQRVGTGGTEAFFGQGTRLTVV.

This clonotype was observed once. V and J are TRBV20-1 and TRBJ1-2; D gene uncertain. CDR3 length: 13 residues. The V gene's germline CDR1 is DFQATT and CDR2 SNEGSKA (reference sequence). V was cut by 3 bases and J by 5 bases, with 13 bases left in between. The CDR3 here is CSARATVSYGYTF. CDR3 DNA: TGCAGTGCTAGGGCGACGGTATCATATGGCTACACCTTC.

The chain has TRBV2 and TRBJ1-6; D remains unclear. V lost 8 bases and J lost 7, with 6 bases in between. Germline V gives CDR1 SNHLY, CDR2 FYNNEI. This CDR3 has 11 residues. In DNA, the CDR3 is TGTGCCAGCCTGGGGAATTCACCCCTCCACTTT. Translation: CASLGNSPLHF.

This sequence joins TRBV3-1 and TRBJ1-4, with 7 bases fitting TRBD1. Germline V gives CDR1 LGHDT, CDR2 YNNKEL (reference sequence). The V and J ends lost 4 bases and 5 bases, in that order; junction bases with no gene match: 4. CDR3 length: 14 amino acids. The CDR3 protein is CASSRDSFNEKLFF. CDR3 in DNA: TGTGCCAGCAGCCGGGACAGCTTCAATGAAAAACTGTTTTTT.

J is TRBJ2-7 and V is TRBV18, with D uncertain. Trimming stripped 4 bases from V and 0 bases from J, with 7 bases between. Germline V gene sequence: CDR1 KGHSH, CDR2 LQKENI. The CDR3 length is 13 residues. The CDR3 nucleotides read TGTGCCAGCTCACAGAGCAACTCCTACGAGCAGTACTTC. This codes for CASSQSNSYEQYF.

The V call is TRBV7-9, the J call TRBJ1-2; D is uncertain. The CDR3 is made up of 14 amino acids. With 3 bases removed from V and 4 bases from J, the gap between germline ends came to 12 bases. The germline gives CDR1 SEHNR, CDR2 FQNEAQ (reference sequence). CDR3 sequence reads: CASSFAGDFYGYTF. The CDR3 region has the DNA TGTGCCAGCAGCTTCGCAGGCGATTTCTATGGCTACACCTTC.

The CDR3 reads CASSLVGSYNSPLHF. CDR3 bases: TGCGCCAGCAGCTTGGTTGGCTCCTATAATTCACCCCTCCACTTT. V is TRBV5-1 and J is TRBJ1-6; no reliable D call. Germline V gene sequence: CDR1 SGHRS, CDR2 YFSETQ. V was trimmed by 0 bases and J by 0 bases, leaving 4 bases between them. This CDR3 contains 15 residues.